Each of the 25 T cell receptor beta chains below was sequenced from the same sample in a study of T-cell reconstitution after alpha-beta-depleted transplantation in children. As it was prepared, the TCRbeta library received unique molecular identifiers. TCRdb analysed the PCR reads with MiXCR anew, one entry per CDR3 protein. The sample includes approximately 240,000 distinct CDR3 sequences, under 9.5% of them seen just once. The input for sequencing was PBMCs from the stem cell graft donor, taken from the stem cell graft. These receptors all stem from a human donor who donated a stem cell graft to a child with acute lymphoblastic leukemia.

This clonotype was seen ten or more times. The CDR3 is CASSEYGTGNNEQFF. The CDR3 DNA is TGTGCCAGCAGTGAATATGGGACAGGGAACAATGAGCAGTTCTTC. The chain joins TRBV25-1 to TRBJ2-1; 9 nucleotides align to TRBD1. Losses at the gene ends were 0 bases for V and 5 bases for J; bases not matched to a gene: 2. The CDR3 spans 15 residues. Germline V gene data show CDR1 as MGHDK and CDR2 as SYGVNS.

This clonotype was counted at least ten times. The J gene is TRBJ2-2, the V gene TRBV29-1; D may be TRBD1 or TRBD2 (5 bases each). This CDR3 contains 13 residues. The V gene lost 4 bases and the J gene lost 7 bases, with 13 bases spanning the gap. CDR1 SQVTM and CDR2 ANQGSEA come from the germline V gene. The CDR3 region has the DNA TGCAGCGTTGGGGACCCCGACCGCGGGGAGCTGTTTTTT. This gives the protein CSVGDPDRGELFF.

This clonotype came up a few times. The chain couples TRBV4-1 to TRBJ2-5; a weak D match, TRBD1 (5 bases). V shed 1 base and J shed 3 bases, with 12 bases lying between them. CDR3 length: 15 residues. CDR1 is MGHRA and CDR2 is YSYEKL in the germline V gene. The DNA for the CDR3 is TGCGCCAGCAGCCAAGTATTCAGGGCGGAAGAGACCCAGTACTTC. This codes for CASSQVFRAEETQYF.

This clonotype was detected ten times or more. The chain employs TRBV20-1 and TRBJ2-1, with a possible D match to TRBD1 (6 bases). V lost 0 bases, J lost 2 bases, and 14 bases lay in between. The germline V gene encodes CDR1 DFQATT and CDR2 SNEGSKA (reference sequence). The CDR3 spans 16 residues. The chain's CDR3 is CSARDSGGHTYNEQFF. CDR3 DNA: TGCAGTGCTAGAGACTCTGGGGGACACACCTACAATGAGCAGTTCTTC.

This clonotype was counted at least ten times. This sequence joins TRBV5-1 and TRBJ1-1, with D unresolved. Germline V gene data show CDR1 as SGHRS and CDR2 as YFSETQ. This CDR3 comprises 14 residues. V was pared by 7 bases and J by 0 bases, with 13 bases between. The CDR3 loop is CASGGGPMNTEAFF. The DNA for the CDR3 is TGCGCCAGCGGTGGTGGCCCCATGAACACTGAAGCTTTCTTT.

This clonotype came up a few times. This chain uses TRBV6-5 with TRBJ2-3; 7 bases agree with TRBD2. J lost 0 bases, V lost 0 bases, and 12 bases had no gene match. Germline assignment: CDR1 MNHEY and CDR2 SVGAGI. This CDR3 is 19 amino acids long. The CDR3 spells CASSYSPSGVLSSTDTQYF. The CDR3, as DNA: TGTGCCAGCAGTTACTCGCCCAGCGGGGTTTTATCTAGCACAGATACGCAGTATTTT.

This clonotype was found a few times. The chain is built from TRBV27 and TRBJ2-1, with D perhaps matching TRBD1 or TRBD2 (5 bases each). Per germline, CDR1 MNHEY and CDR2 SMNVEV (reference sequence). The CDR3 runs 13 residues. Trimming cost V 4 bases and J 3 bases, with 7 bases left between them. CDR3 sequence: CASSWGNYNEQFF. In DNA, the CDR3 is TGTGCCAGCAGTTGGGGGAACTACAATGAGCAGTTCTTC.

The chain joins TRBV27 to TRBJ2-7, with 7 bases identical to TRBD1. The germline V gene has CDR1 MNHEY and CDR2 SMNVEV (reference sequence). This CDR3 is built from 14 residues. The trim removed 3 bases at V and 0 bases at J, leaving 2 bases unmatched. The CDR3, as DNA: TGTGCCAGCAGTTTCGAGGGGGCCTCCTACGAGCAGTACTTC. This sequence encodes CASSFEGASYEQYF.

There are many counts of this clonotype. DNA of the CDR3: TGCAGCGTTGGCGTTCAAGAGACCCAGTACTTC. As protein: CSVGVQETQYF. V is TRBV29-1 and J is TRBJ2-5; no clear D. The germline V and J ends were trimmed by 4 bases and 2 bases, with 5 bases remaining between them. Germline CDR1 SQVTM, CDR2 ANQGSEA. There are 11 residues in the CDR3.

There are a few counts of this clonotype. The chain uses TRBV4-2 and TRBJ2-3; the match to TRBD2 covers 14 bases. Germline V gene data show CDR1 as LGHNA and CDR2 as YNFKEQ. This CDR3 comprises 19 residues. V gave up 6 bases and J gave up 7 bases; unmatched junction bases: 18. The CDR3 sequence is CASSEAGTSGGTTHHTQYF. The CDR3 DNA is TGTGCCAGCAGTGAAGCCGGGACTAGCGGGGGCACTACACATCATACGCAGTATTTT.

CDR3 coding DNA: TGTGCCAGCAGTCAGGACCTCCGGGCCGAGCAGTACTTC. As protein: CASSQDLRAEQYF. V usage is TRBV6-2 or TRBV6-3 and J usage is TRBJ2-7; D remains unclear. Trimming stripped 5 bases from V and 6 bases from J, with 14 bases between. Germline CDR1 is MNHEY and CDR2 is SVGEGT. The CDR3 is made up of 13 amino acids.

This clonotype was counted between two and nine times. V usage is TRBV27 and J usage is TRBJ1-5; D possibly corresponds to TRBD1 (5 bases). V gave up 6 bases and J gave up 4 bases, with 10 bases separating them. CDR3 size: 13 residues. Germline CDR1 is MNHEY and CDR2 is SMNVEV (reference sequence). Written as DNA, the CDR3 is TGTGCCAGCAGCACAGGCCAGAATCAGCCCCAGCATTTT. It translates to CASSTGQNQPQHF.

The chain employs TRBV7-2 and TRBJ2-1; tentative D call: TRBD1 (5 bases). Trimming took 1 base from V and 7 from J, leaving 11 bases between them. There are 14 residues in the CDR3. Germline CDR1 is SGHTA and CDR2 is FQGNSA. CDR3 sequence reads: CASSLDRGGNEQFF. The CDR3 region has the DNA TGTGCCAGCAGCTTAGATAGGGGTGGGAATGAGCAGTTCTTC.

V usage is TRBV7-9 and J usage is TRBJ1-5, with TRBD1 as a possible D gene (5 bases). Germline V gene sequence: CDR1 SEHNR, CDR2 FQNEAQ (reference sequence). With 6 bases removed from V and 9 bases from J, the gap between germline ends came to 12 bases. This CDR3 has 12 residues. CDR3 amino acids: CASSLERGPQHF. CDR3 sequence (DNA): TGTGCCAGCAGTCTAGAAAGGGGGCCCCAGCATTTT.

In nucleotides, the CDR3 is TGTGCCAGCAGCTTAGCTGGGGGCAGAACCTACGAGCAGTACTTC. Its protein is CASSLAGGRTYEQYF. The genes are TRBV7-9 and TRBJ2-7; D may be TRBD1 (6 bases). In germline, CDR1 is SEHNR, CDR2 FQNEAQ (reference sequence). The CDR3 loop spans 15 amino acids. The V gene lost 0 bases and the J gene lost 2 bases, with 11 bases spanning the gap.

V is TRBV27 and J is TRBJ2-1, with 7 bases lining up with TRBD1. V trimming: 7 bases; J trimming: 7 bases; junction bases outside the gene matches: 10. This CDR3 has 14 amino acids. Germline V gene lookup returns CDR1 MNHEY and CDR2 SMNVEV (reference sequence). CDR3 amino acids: CASTHGAGGNEQFF. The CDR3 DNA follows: TGTGCCAGCACCCACGGGGCAGGGGGAAATGAGCAGTTCTTC.

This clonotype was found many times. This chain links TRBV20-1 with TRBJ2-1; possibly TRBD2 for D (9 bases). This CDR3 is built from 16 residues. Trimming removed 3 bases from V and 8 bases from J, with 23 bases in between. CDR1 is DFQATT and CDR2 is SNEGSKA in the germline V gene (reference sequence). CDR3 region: CSASALLAGTGYEQFF. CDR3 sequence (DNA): TGCAGTGCTAGTGCCCTCCTAGCGGGGACAGGATATGAGCAGTTCTTC.

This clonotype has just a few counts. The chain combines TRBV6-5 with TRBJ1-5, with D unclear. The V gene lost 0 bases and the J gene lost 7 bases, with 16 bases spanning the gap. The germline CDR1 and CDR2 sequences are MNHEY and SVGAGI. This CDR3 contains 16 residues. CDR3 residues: CASSYSISADHQPQHF. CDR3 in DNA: TGTGCCAGCAGTTACTCGATATCGGCAGACCACCAGCCCCAGCATTTT.

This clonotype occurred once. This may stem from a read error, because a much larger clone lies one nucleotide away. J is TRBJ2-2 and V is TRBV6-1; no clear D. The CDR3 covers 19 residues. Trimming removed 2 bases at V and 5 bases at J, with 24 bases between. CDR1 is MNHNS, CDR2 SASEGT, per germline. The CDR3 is CASSEFPVAILSETGELFF. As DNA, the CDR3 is TGTGCCAGCAGTGAATTTCCAGTGGCGATTCTCTCGGAAACCGGGGAGCTGTTTTTT.

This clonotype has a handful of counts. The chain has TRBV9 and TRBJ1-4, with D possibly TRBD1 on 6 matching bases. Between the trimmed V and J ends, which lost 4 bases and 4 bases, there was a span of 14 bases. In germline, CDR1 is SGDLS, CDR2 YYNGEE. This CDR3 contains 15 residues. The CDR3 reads CASSPPGQFNEKLFF. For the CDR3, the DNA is TGTGCCAGCAGCCCACCCGGACAGTTTAATGAAAAACTGTTTTTT.

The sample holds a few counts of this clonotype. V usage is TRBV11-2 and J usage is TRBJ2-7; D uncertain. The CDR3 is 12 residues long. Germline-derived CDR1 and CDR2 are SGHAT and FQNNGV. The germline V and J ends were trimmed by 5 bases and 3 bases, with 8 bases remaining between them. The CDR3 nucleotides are TGTGCCAGCAGCCTGCCTTTCTACGAGCAGTACTTC. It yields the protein CASSLPFYEQYF.

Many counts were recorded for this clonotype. The CDR3 DNA sequence: TGCGCCAGCACACAGACCGCCTCGAACACCGGGGAGCTGTTTTTT. This sequence encodes CASTQTASNTGELFF. This sequence joins TRBV5-1 and TRBJ2-2, with D unresolved. The CDR3 is 15 residues long. The V gene's germline CDR1 is SGHRS and CDR2 YFSETQ. V lost 6 bases and J 0 bases, leaving 12 bases between the germline ends.

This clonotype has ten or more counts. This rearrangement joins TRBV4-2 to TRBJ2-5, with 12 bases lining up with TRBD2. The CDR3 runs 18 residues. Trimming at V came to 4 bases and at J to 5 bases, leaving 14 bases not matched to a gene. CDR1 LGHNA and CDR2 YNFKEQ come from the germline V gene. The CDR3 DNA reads TGTGCCAGCAGCCTCGAGGGTCTAGCGGGGGGGCAGATGGAGACCCAGTACTTC. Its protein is CASSLEGLAGGQMETQYF.

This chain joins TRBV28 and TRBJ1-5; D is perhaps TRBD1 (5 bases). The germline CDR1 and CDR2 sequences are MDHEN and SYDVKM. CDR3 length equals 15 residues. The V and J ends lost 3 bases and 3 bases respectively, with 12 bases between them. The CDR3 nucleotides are TGTGCCAGCAGTTTGGGCAGAGGACACAATCAGCCCCAGCATTTT. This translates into CASSLGRGHNQPQHF.

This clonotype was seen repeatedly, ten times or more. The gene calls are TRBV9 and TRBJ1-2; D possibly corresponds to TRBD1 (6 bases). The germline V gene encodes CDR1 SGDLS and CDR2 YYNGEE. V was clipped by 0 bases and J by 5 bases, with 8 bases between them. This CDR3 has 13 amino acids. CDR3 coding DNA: TGTGCCAGCAGCGTAGTCACAGGGTATGGCTACACCTTC. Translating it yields CASSVVTGYGYTF.